This T cell receptor (beta chain) was recorded in a study of T cell clones after liver transplantation. Study-level background: Tolerant meant at least one year fully off immunosuppression without liver enzymes above twice normal. Samples came pre-transplant, pre-randomization before withdrawal, and post-randomization after withdrawal ended.

V gave up 4 bases and J gave up 5 bases, with 14 bases separating them. This CDR3 is built from 14 residues. Germline CDR1 is WSHSY and CDR2 is SAAADI. The sample holds a few counts of this clone. Profiling relied on immunoSEQ multiplex PCR, and the TCRdb table lists in-frame clones only, not all of them. The table shows about 70,000 clones, with under 90% occurring only once. The chain carries TRBV10-2 and TRBJ2-5; D perhaps matches TRBD1 (6 bases). The sequence was collected from a human patient who received a liver transplant. The graft donor may have contributed some T cells. The material was CD4+ T cells from blood, obtained 12 months after liver transplant. The CDR3 nucleotides are TGCGCCAGCAGTGCGGTGGGAGACAGGGAGACCCAGTACTTC. Translating it yields CASSAVGDRETQYF.